This entry lists 15 T cell receptor beta chains sequenced from one sample in a study of T cells in Graves' hyperthyroidism and ophthalmopathy. TCR beta CDR3 regions were amplified from RNA transcripts. The TCR CDR3 first-round RT-PCR relied on the HTBI primer set. TCRdb reanalysed the multiplex PCR reads using MiXCR and keeps one entry per CDR3 protein. Counted here are 350,000 to 400,000 distinct CDR3 sequences, about 15% occurring once; the ten biggest clones make up about 10%. The sequenced sample was blood. The receptors come from a woman aged 55 to 70 with Graves' hyperthyroidism.

This clonotype was counted ten times or more. CDR3 sequence (DNA): TGTGCCAGCAGCTTCCAGGGGGGTGGCTACACCTTC. Translation gives CASSFQGGGYTF. The genes are TRBV7-9 and TRBJ1-2; TRBD1 aligns across 7 bases. Germline-derived CDR1 and CDR2 are SEHNR and FQNEAQ (reference sequence). After removal of 3 bases from V and 7 bases from J, the junction contained 2 bases not matched to a gene. The CDR3 has 12 amino acids.

In its sample, this clonotype was seen many times. The chain couples TRBV18 to TRBJ1-1, with 7 positions matching TRBD1. V lost 5 bases and J lost 0; bases outside the gene matches: 12. Germline V gives CDR1 KGHSH, CDR2 LQKENI. CDR3 length equals 17 residues. In nucleotides, the CDR3 is TGTGCCAGCTCAACGGGGGACAGCCTTTTTATGAACACTGAAGCTTTCTTT. It yields the protein CASSTGDSLFMNTEAFF.

This clonotype was seen repeatedly, ten times or more. The chain recombines TRBV29-1 with TRBJ2-3; 8 nucleotides agree with TRBD1. The CDR3 is 15 residues long. J lost 3 bases, V lost 1 base, and 6 bases had no gene match. The germline gives CDR1 SQVTM, CDR2 ANQGSEA. For the CDR3, the DNA is TGCAGCGTTGAAGGGGACAGGATCGGAACAGATACGCAGTATTTT. This gives the protein CSVEGDRIGTDTQYF.

This clonotype was counted a few times. The genes are TRBV18 and TRBJ2-2; D ambiguous. Germline V CDR1 and CDR2: KGHSH, LQKENI. The CDR3 length is 13 residues. Trimming stripped 6 bases from V and 6 bases from J, with 11 bases between. The CDR3: CASSQSEAGELFF. In nucleotides, the CDR3 is TGTGCCAGCTCCCAATCCGAGGCCGGGGAGCTGTTTTTT.

This clonotype was counted many times. The V gene is TRBV6-1, the J gene TRBJ2-2, with D tentatively TRBD1 (7 bases). Per the germline V gene, CDR1 is MNHNS and CDR2 is SASEGT. V dropped 10 bases and J dropped 0 bases, with 15 bases sitting between them. The CDR3 contains 15 residues. CDR3 region: CATRGEAANTGELFF. CDR3 nucleotides: TGTGCCACCAGGGGGGAAGCCGCGAACACCGGGGAGCTGTTTTTT.

In its sample, this clonotype was seen many times. The chain joins TRBV5-5 to TRBJ2-3; D gene unclear. V was shortened by 0 bases and J by 2 bases, with 7 bases between the two germline ends. This CDR3 region has 14 residues. The V gene's germline CDR1 is SGHKS and CDR2 YYEKEE (reference sequence). DNA for the CDR3: TGTGCCAGCAGCTTGGCCCAGATCACAGATACGCAGTATTTT. This gives the protein CASSLAQITDTQYF.

This clonotype has ten or more counts. The chain couples TRBV20-1 to TRBJ2-7; 12 bases align to TRBD1. The CDR3 has 15 amino acids. The germline V gene has CDR1 DFQATT and CDR2 SNEGSKA (reference sequence). J gave up 4 bases and V 5 bases, and 9 bases lay outside the gene matches. CDR3 protein: CSAGGTGGFLYEQYF. Here the CDR3 DNA reads TGCAGTGCTGGCGGGACAGGGGGCTTCTTATACGAGCAGTACTTC.

This clonotype came up many times. This chain connects TRBV10-3 to TRBJ1-2, with unresolved D. Trimming removed 0 bases from V and 2 bases from J, with 7 bases in between. Germline V gene data show CDR1 as ENHRY and CDR2 as SYGVKD. The CDR3 runs 14 residues. The CDR3 protein is CAISESNGNYGYTF. As DNA, the CDR3 is TGTGCCATCAGTGAGTCTAACGGGAACTATGGCTACACCTTC.

The chain is built from TRBV6-2 or TRBV6-3 and TRBJ2-1; 10 nucleotides line up with TRBD2. The germline gives CDR1 MNHEY, CDR2 SVGEGT. CDR3 length: 18 residues. V lost 4 bases, J lost 4 bases, and 13 bases stayed unmatched. This chain's CDR3 is CASSSTPSSSGSYNEQFF. The CDR3 DNA reads TGTGCCAGCAGTTCCACTCCTAGCTCTAGCGGGAGTTACAATGAGCAGTTCTTC.

This sequence joins TRBV3-1 and TRBJ2-7; 8 nucleotides align to TRBD2. With V trimmed by 2 bases and J by 2 bases, 5 bases remained unmatched. CDR1 is LGHDT, CDR2 YNNKEL, per germline (reference sequence). The length of the CDR3 is 15 residues. The CDR3 here is CASSQLVAGPYEQYF. CDR3 bases: TGTGCCAGCAGCCAACTTGTAGCGGGGCCCTACGAGCAGTACTTC.

This clonotype was counted a single time. J is TRBJ1-1 and V is TRBV7-9, with D unresolved. V shed 4 bases and J shed 4 bases, with 10 bases lying between them. The V gene's germline CDR1 is SEHNR and CDR2 FQNEAQ (reference sequence). The CDR3 loop spans 13 amino acids. The CDR3 nucleotides are TGTGCCAGCAGCTCCGGCATCGGCACTGAAGCTTTCTTT. It encodes CASSSGIGTEAFF.

This rearrangement joins TRBV14 to TRBJ2-7, with D hard to call. The germline V gene encodes CDR1 SGHDN and CDR2 FVKESK. The CDR3 spans 14 residues. With 1 base removed from V and 5 bases from J, the gap between germline ends came to 12 bases. CDR3 sequence (DNA): TGTGCCAGCAGCCAAGCTTGGCGGCTCCACGAGCAGTACTTC. Translated: CASSQAWRLHEQYF.

This clonotype was recorded many times. The chain is built from TRBV11-2 and TRBJ1-1, with D hard to call. Trimming stripped 1 base from V and 5 bases from J, with 8 bases between. This CDR3 has 13 residues. Germline lookup yields CDR1 SGHAT and CDR2 FQNNGV. The DNA of the CDR3 is TGTGCCAGCAGCTTAGTAGCCCGGACTGAAGCTTTCTTT. It translates to CASSLVARTEAFF.

The chain combines TRBV27 with TRBJ1-2; tentatively, D is TRBD1 (6 bases). V dropped 7 bases and J dropped 7 bases, with 13 bases sitting between them. The CDR3 loop spans 12 amino acids. Germline CDR1 and CDR2: MNHEY and SMNVEV (reference sequence). CDR3 protein: CASKRGQGGYTF. The CDR3 region has the DNA TGTGCCAGCAAACGGGGGCAGGGTGGCTACACCTTC.

The rearrangement uses TRBV5-6 and TRBJ2-5; unclear D gene. The germline V gene encodes CDR1 SGHDT and CDR2 YYEEEE. The ends were cut back, 0 bases at V and 0 bases at J, with 9 bases in the middle. This CDR3 comprises 15 residues. CDR3 region: CASSLVVGNQETQYF. CDR3 nucleotide sequence: TGTGCCAGCAGCTTGGTGGTGGGGAACCAAGAGACCCAGTACTTC. Full variable domain (missing parts from reference TRBV5-6 and TRBJ2-5): DAGVTQSPTHLIKTRGQQVTLRCSPKSGHDTVSWYQQALGQGPQFIFQYYEEEERQRGNFPDRFSGHQFPNYSSELNVNALLLGDSALYLCASSLVVGNQETQYFGPGTRLLVL.